The 30 T cell receptor beta chains below all came from one sample that was sequenced in a study of T cells after yellow fever vaccination (dated by TCRdb to between 2019 and 2020). The method behind the library was 5' RACE. Data came from an Illumina HiSeq 2500. TCRdb trimmed the raw reads at Q25, called clones with MiXCR and kept productive beta chains. Here each entry gathers all rows of one CDR3 protein and keeps the most common genes and DNA. For this sample there are approximately 69,000 distinct CDR3 sequences; 5.9% appear just once. Roughly 2.2% of the sample lies in the top ten. The intended sense of this specimen's treatment or condition label: live attenuated yellow fever vaccine strain. The source was CD4+ T cells sorted from PBMCs, collected around 16 days after the first yellow fever vaccination. These receptors were collected from a man younger than 35 who received the YFV17D yellow fever vaccine.

Ten or more counts support this clonotype. The chain uses TRBV5-4 and TRBJ2-3; 8 bases align to TRBD2. The ends lost 1 base at V and 5 bases at J; junction bases unmatched: 9. CDR3 size: 16 residues. The germline V gene encodes CDR1 SGHNT and CDR2 YYREEE (reference sequence). The CDR3 DNA reads TGTGCCAGCAGCTTGATGGCGGGGGGAGGAATAGATACGCAGTATTTT. The encoded protein is CASSLMAGGGIDTQYF.

This clonotype was picked up many times. The genes are TRBV24-1 and TRBJ2-5; D may be TRBD1 (5 bases). Trimming cost V 3 bases and J 1 base, with 11 bases left between them. CDR1 and CDR2 (germline): KGHDR, SFDVKD. CDR3 length: 15 amino acids. CDR3 protein: CATSDDTRVQETQYF. CDR3 in DNA: TGTGCCACCAGTGATGACACCAGGGTCCAAGAGACCCAGTACTTC.

This clonotype has at least ten counts. The chain combines TRBV5-4 with TRBJ2-7; TRBD2 is a possible D gene (5 bases). Germline V gene lookup returns CDR1 SGHNT and CDR2 YYREEE (reference sequence). Deletions cut 4 bases from V and 7 bases from J, with 18 bases between. This CDR3 is 14 amino acids long. CDR3 loop: CASSRGLTTGEQYF. The CDR3 DNA follows: TGTGCCAGCAGCCGCGGGTTAACTACGGGAGAGCAGTACTTC.

At least ten counts were recorded for this clonotype. The gene calls are TRBV3-1 and TRBJ1-6, with D perhaps matching TRBD1 (5 bases). Germline values: CDR1 LGHDT, CDR2 YNNKEL (reference sequence). The CDR3 covers 13 residues. V was pared by 1 base and J by 10 bases, with 8 bases between. CDR3 nucleotide sequence: TGTGCCAGCAGCCAAGGGGGCCAATCACCCCTCCACTTT. Encoded protein: CASSQGGQSPLHF.

This clonotype showed up many times. This chain joins TRBV10-3 and TRBJ2-2; either TRBD1 or TRBD2 may supply D (5 bases each). V was trimmed by 6 bases and J by 8 bases, leaving 22 bases between them. There are 16 residues in the CDR3. From germline, CDR1 is ENHRY and CDR2 SYGVKD. The CDR3 coding sequence is TGTGCCATCAGCGACGGGACCGGAGGTGTGTTTGGGGAGCTGTTTTTT. This sequence encodes CAISDGTGGVFGELFF.

In this sample, this clonotype turned up many times. This chain uses TRBV6-1 with TRBJ2-1, with D unresolved. Trimming stripped 2 bases from V and 3 bases from J, with 8 bases between. The CDR3 consists of 14 residues. Germline V gene lookup returns CDR1 MNHNS and CDR2 SASEGT. CDR3 DNA sequence: TGTGCCAGCAGTGAAAACTGGCGCTACAATGAGCAGTTCTTC. Translated, it gives CASSENWRYNEQFF.

This clonotype occurred many times. The chain recombines TRBV6-2 or TRBV6-3 with TRBJ2-4; TRBD1 agrees at 8 bases. This CDR3 region has 18 residues. CDR1 and CDR2 from the germline V gene are MNHEY and SVGEGT. V lost 5 bases and J lost 1; bases outside the gene matches: 13. The CDR3 nucleotides are TGTGCCAGCAGTCCCAGGGGGCAATCTCCGCGGGCCAAAAACATTCAGTACTTC. Its protein is CASSPRGQSPRAKNIQYF.

This clonotype appeared many times. This chain links TRBV10-3 with TRBJ1-5; weak D call: TRBD1 (5 bases). V lost 2 bases and J 6 bases, leaving 11 bases between the germline ends. This CDR3 has 14 amino acids. Germline CDR1 is ENHRY and CDR2 is SYGVKD. CDR3 nucleotides: TGTGCCATCAGTGAGGGCGGGGGGAGTCAGCCCCAGCATTTT. It is translated as CAISEGGGSQPQHF.

This clonotype turned up a few times. The chain links TRBV11-2 to TRBJ2-6, with 7 nucleotides matching TRBD2. The ends lost 5 bases at V and 3 bases at J; junction bases unmatched: 16. The CDR3 extends over 19 amino acids. Germline values: CDR1 SGHAT, CDR2 FQNNGV. CDR3 in DNA: TGTGCCAGCAGCCCCACGGGTAGCGGGTATAGTATTGGGGCCAACGTCCTGACTTTC. Translating it yields CASSPTGSGYSIGANVLTF. Variable domain in full (rest from reference TRBV11-2 and TRBJ2-6): EAGVAQSPRYKIIEKRQSVAFWCNPISGHATLYWYQQILGQGPKLLIQFQNNGVVDDSQLPKDRFSAERLKGVDSTLKIQPAKLEDSAVYLCASSPTGSGYSIGANVLTFGAGSRLTVL.

This clonotype was counted only a few times. The gene calls are TRBV5-5 and TRBJ1-5; maybe TRBD1 (6 bases). The CDR3 extends over 15 amino acids. Trimming pared 1 base from V and 2 bases from J, leaving 10 bases between. The germline CDR1 and CDR2 sequences are SGHKS and YYEKEE (reference sequence). The CDR3 region has the DNA TGTGCCAGCAGCTTGACAGGGATGGGCAATCAGCCCCAGCATTTT. This codes for CASSLTGMGNQPQHF.

This clonotype came up many times. The chain carries TRBV6-6 and TRBJ1-1, with 10 bases matching TRBD1. The CDR3 is 13 residues long. CDR1 is MNHNY, CDR2 SVGAGI, per germline (reference sequence). The ends lost 6 bases at V and 7 bases at J; junction bases unmatched: 5. The CDR3 bases are TGTGCCAGCAGCTCGACAGGGGGCGGTGAAGCTTTCTTT. This gives the protein CASSSTGGGEAFF.

This clonotype occurred many times. This chain connects TRBV5-1 to TRBJ2-1; D possibly uses TRBD1 or TRBD2 (5 bases each). V was pared by 1 base and J by 10 bases, with 12 bases between. Per the germline V gene, CDR1 is SGHRS and CDR2 is YFSETQ. CDR3 length equals 13 residues. The CDR3 is CASSLIGDREQFF. CDR3 DNA: TGCGCCAGCAGCTTGATCGGGGACCGAGAGCAGTTCTTC.

Judged by abundance, this clonotype is medium-sized. CDR3 DNA sequence: TGCGCCAGCAGCTTGCTATCTGGACAGAGCTCCTACAATGAGCAGTTCTTC. It encodes CASSLLSGQSSYNEQFF. The chain uses TRBV5-1 and TRBJ2-1; D is possibly TRBD1 (6 bases). The V gene's germline CDR1 is SGHRS and CDR2 YFSETQ. The length of the CDR3 is 17 residues. V was pared by 1 base and J by 0 bases, with 14 bases between.

In this sample, this clonotype turned up many times. This rearrangement joins TRBV7-9 to TRBJ1-6; D is undetermined. Looked up from germline, CDR1 is SEHNR and CDR2 is FQNEAQ (reference sequence). Deletions cut 5 bases from V and 4 bases from J, with 9 bases between. The length of the CDR3 is 14 residues. The CDR3 sequence is CASSPGLYNSPLHF. Written as DNA, the CDR3 is TGTGCCAGCAGCCCGGGTCTTTATAATTCACCCCTCCACTTT.

This clonotype was found many times. The rearrangement links TRBV6-5 to TRBJ2-5; 7 bases are a match to TRBD2. With 6 bases clipped from V and 3 bases from J, the junction kept 7 bases outside the gene matches. Per the germline V gene, CDR1 is MNHEY and CDR2 is SVGAGI. CDR3 length equals 14 residues. The CDR3 here is CASSRGTTKETQYF. As DNA, the CDR3 is TGTGCCAGCAGCCGAGGGACTACCAAAGAGACCCAGTACTTC.

J is TRBJ2-2 and V is TRBV20-1; D ambiguous. The length of the CDR3 is 13 residues. Between the trimmed V and J ends, which lost 3 bases and 7 bases, there was a span of 12 bases. Germline V gives CDR1 DFQATT, CDR2 SNEGSKA (reference sequence). The CDR3 sequence is CSASGFGRGELFF. Here the CDR3 DNA reads TGCAGTGCTAGCGGATTTGGTCGCGGGGAGCTGTTTTTT.

At least ten counts were recorded for this clonotype. This chain joins TRBV5-1 and TRBJ2-5, with D maybe TRBD1 (6 bases). Per germline, CDR1 SGHRS and CDR2 YFSETQ. The CDR3 is made up of 15 amino acids. The V end lost 4 bases, the J end lost 4 bases, and 17 bases lay between the germline ends. The CDR3 DNA follows: TGCGCCAGCAGCGCTCGCTTCCAGGGGCCAGAGACCCAGTACTTC. Protein sequence: CASSARFQGPETQYF.

Ten or more counts support this clonotype. V gene TRBV2 combines with J gene TRBJ1-5, with unresolved D. Germline assignment: CDR1 SNHLY and CDR2 FYNNEI. CDR3 length: 13 residues. The V end lost 8 bases, the J end lost 2 bases, and 10 bases lay between the germline ends. CDR3 amino acids: CASQDTGNQPQHF. The DNA for the CDR3 is TGTGCCAGCCAAGACACAGGCAATCAGCCCCAGCATTTT.

There are many counts of this clonotype. V usage is TRBV3-1 and J usage is TRBJ2-3; the D is unclear. This CDR3 spans 13 amino acids. The germline V and J ends were trimmed by 1 base and 6 bases, with 8 bases remaining between them. CDR1 LGHDT and CDR2 YNNKEL come from the germline V gene (reference sequence). CDR3 nucleotide sequence: TGTGCCAGCAGCCAAGGGTTGTTTGATACGCAGTATTTT. Protein sequence: CASSQGLFDTQYF.

This clonotype was seen ten or more times. The gene calls are TRBV6-5 and TRBJ1-5; the match to TRBD1 covers 7 bases. CDR1 is MNHEY, CDR2 SVGAGI, per germline. V shed 0 bases and J 6 bases; nucleotides not matched to a gene: 5. The CDR3 is 15 amino acids. CDR3 coding DNA: TGTGCCAGCAGTTACTCACAGGGGCTCGGTCAGCCCCAGCATTTT. This codes for CASSYSQGLGQPQHF.

This clonotype was counted ten times or more. This chain uses TRBV25-1 with TRBJ2-3; D call uncertain. The CDR3 runs to 14 residues. Trimming pared 8 bases from V and 2 bases from J, leaving 14 bases between. Germline CDR1 is MGHDK and CDR2 is SYGVNS. DNA for the CDR3: TGTGCCAGCTCCGGGTCTGATTTCACAGATACGCAGTATTTT. It encodes CASSGSDFTDTQYF.

This clonotype was seen at least ten times. The chain has TRBV3-1 and TRBJ2-3; D gene uncertain. The V gene lost 2 bases and the J gene lost 7 bases, with 10 bases spanning the gap. Germline values: CDR1 LGHDT, CDR2 YNNKEL (reference sequence). The CDR3 runs 13 residues. The CDR3 sequence is CASSQFVGNTQYF. Written as DNA, the CDR3 is TGTGCCAGCAGCCAATTCGTCGGCAATACGCAGTATTTT.

This clonotype was found many times. DNA of the CDR3: TGCGCCAGCAGCCAAGAAGGGCCCCCTTTCTTT. Its protein is CASSQEGPPFF. This chain joins TRBV4-1 and TRBJ1-1; D is unclear. Germline CDR1 and CDR2: MGHRA and YSYEKL. The CDR3 has 11 residues. V lost 0 bases and J lost 12, with 8 bases in between.

This clonotype came up many times. The chain uses TRBV7-2 and TRBJ2-5, with 7 bases lining up with TRBD2. V lost 5 bases, J lost 0 bases, and 3 bases stayed unmatched. CDR3 length: 14 amino acids. The germline V gene has CDR1 SGHTA and CDR2 FQGNSA. In DNA form, the CDR3 reads TGTGCCAGCAGCCCTGGGGGGGACCAAGAGACCCAGTACTTC. This sequence encodes CASSPGGDQETQYF.

In its sample, this clonotype was seen many times. The J gene is TRBJ1-2, the V gene TRBV28, with unresolved D. Germline V gives CDR1 MDHEN, CDR2 SYDVKM. The CDR3 has 14 amino acids. Deletions cut 4 bases from V and 5 bases from J, with 14 bases between. CDR3 sequence reads: CASSSGPHLYGYTF. As DNA, the CDR3 is TGTGCCAGCAGTTCCGGCCCCCATCTTTATGGCTACACCTTC.

This clonotype was counted ten times or more. Here the CDR3 reads CASSPGGFSTNEKLFF. In nucleotides, the CDR3 is TGCGCCAGCAGCCCCGGAGGGTTTTCGACTAATGAAAAACTGTTTTTT. V gene TRBV5-1 combines with J gene TRBJ1-4; no clear D gene. The CDR3 is 16 amino acids. Germline loops: CDR1 SGHRS, CDR2 YFSETQ. With 4 bases removed from V and 2 bases from J, the gap between germline ends came to 15 bases.

This clonotype has at least ten counts. The CDR3 protein is CASSPPGFSGANVLTF. In DNA form, the CDR3 reads TGTGCCAGCAGCCCCCCGGGATTCTCTGGGGCCAACGTCCTGACTTTC. This chain connects TRBV7-2 to TRBJ2-6; D might be TRBD2 (5 bases). Germline V gene lookup returns CDR1 SGHTA and CDR2 FQGNSA. V was trimmed by 5 bases and J by 0 bases, leaving 11 bases between them. This CDR3 spans 16 amino acids.

At least ten counts were recorded for this clonotype. This chain uses TRBV7-2 with TRBJ1-5; possible D gene TRBD1, 5 bases. The V end was cut by 4 bases, the J end by 3 bases, with 13 bases between. In germline, CDR1 is SGHTA, CDR2 FQGNSA. The CDR3 is 15 residues long. The CDR3 sequence is CASSSQGGINQPQHF. CDR3 DNA sequence: TGTGCCAGCAGCTCCCAGGGCGGGATCAATCAGCCCCAGCATTTT.

This clonotype showed up many times. The chain combines TRBV6-2 or TRBV6-3 with TRBJ2-5; D not resolved. CDR1 is MNHEY and CDR2 is SVGEGT in the germline V gene. V lost 6 bases and J 2 bases, leaving 7 bases between the germline ends. The CDR3 covers 12 residues. CDR3 bases: TGTGCCAGCAGACACCGACAAGAGACCCAGTACTTC. This gives the protein CASRHRQETQYF.

This clonotype was detected ten times or more. This sequence joins TRBV7-2 and TRBJ1-3, with D tentatively TRBD1 (5 bases). From germline, CDR1 is SGHTA and CDR2 FQGNSA. The CDR3 is 15 amino acids. The ends were cut back, 0 bases at V and 1 base at J, with 7 bases in the middle. The CDR3 region is CASSLAAGSGNTIYF. CDR3 DNA sequence: TGTGCCAGCAGCTTAGCGGCAGGGTCTGGAAACACCATATATTTT.